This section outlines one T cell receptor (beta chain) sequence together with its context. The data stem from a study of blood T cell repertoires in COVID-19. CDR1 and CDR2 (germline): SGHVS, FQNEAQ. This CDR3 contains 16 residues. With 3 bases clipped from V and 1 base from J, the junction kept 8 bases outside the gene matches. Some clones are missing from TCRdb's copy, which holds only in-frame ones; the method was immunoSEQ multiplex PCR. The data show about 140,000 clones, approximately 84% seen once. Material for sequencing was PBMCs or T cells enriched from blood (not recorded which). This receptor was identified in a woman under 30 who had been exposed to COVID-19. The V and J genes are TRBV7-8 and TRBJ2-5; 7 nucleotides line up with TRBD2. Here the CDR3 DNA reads TGTGCCAGCAGCTTTTCGGCTAGCGGAATCCAAGAGACCCAGTACTTC. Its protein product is CASSFSASGIQETQYF. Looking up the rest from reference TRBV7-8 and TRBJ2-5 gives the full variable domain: GAGVSQSPRYKVAKRGQDVALRCDPISGHVSLFWYQQALGQGPEFLTYFQNEAQLDKSGLPSDRFFAERPEGSVSTLKIQRTQQEDSAVYLCASSFSASGIQETQYFGPGTRLLVL.